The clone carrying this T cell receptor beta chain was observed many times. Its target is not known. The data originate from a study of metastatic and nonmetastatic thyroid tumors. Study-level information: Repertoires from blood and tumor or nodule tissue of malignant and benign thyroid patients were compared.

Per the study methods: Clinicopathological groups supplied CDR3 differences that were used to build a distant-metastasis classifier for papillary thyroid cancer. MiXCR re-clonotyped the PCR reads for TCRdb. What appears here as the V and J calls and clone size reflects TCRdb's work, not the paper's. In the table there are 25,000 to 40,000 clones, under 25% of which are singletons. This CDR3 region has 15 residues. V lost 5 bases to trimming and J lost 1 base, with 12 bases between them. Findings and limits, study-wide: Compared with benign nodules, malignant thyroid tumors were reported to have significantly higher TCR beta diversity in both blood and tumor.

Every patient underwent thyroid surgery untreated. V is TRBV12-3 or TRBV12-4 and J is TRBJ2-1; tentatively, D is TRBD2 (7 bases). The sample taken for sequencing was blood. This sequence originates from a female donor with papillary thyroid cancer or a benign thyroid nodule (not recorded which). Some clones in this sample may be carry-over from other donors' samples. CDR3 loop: CASSEQGGSYNEQFF. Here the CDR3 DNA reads TGTGCCAGCAGTGAACAGGGAGGGTCCTACAATGAGCAGTTCTTC.